These 18 T cell receptor beta chains were sequenced from one sample in a study of OX40 agonist ivuxolimab in advanced cancers. Sequenced by immunoSEQ multiplex PCR; TCRdb stores in-frame clones only, minus some. This table holds tens of thousands of clones, just under 90% found once. Here the sequenced sample was CD4+ or CD8+ T cells sorted from blood, taken in a trial of the OX40 agonist ivuxolimab. The receptors come from an adult with an advanced solid tumor such as melanoma, head and neck, liver or kidney cancer.

V usage is TRBV7-3 and J usage is TRBJ1-2; maybe TRBD1 (6 bases). This CDR3 contains 14 residues. In germline, CDR1 is SGHTA, CDR2 FQGTGA. Deletions cut 5 bases from V and 7 bases from J, with 17 bases between. The CDR3 here is CASSPGHTSPGYTF. The CDR3 nucleotides are TGTGCCAGCAGCCCGGGACACACGAGCCCTGGCTACACCTTC.

The chain couples TRBV7-9 to TRBJ1-5; 8 bases align to TRBD1. The CDR3 is 14 residues long. Germline loops: CDR1 SEHNR, CDR2 FQNEAQ (reference sequence). V was clipped by 5 bases and J by 5 bases; unmatched bases: 5. CDR3 bases: TGTGCCAGCAGCCCCGGACAGGGTGATCAGCCCCAGCATTTT. Translating it yields CASSPGQGDQPQHF.

V gene TRBV7-8 combines with J gene TRBJ2-7, with a possible D match to TRBD1 (6 bases). V was cut by 5 bases and J by 3 bases, with 20 bases left in between. Looked up from germline, CDR1 is SGHVS and CDR2 is FQNEAQ. The CDR3 contains 16 residues. The CDR3: CASSKSPGHLIYEQYF. The CDR3, as DNA: TGTGCCAGCAGCAAGTCCCCGGGACACTTGATCTACGAGCAGTACTTC.

The chain joins TRBV9 to TRBJ1-6; D is perhaps TRBD1 (6 bases). CDR3 length equals 16 residues. The germline CDR1 and CDR2 sequences are SGDLS and YYNGEE. V was cut by 0 bases and J by 7 bases, with 14 bases left in between. This CDR3 reads CASSVAGGHGNSPLHF. CDR3 bases: TGTGCCAGCAGCGTAGCTGGGGGACACGGGAATTCACCCCTCCACTTT.

V and J are TRBV28 and TRBJ2-4, with D perhaps assigned TRBD1 or TRBD2 (5 bases each). The V end was cut by 4 bases, the J end by 6 bases, with 16 bases between. The CDR3 loop spans 15 amino acids. CDR1 and CDR2 from the germline V gene are MDHEN and SYDVKM. This CDR3 is CASSSILGVGNIQYF. The CDR3 bases are TGTGCCAGCAGTTCCATACTAGGGGTAGGAAACATTCAGTACTTC.

The DNA of the CDR3 is TGTGCCAGCAGCTTAGATTGGGATCCTCTCGGGGCCAACGTCCTGACTTTC. It specifies CASSLDWDPLGANVLTF. V gene TRBV7-9 combines with J gene TRBJ2-6; D not certain. Germline assignment: CDR1 SEHNR and CDR2 FQNEAQ (reference sequence). The CDR3 runs to 17 residues. V lost 1 base to trimming and J lost 4 bases, with 14 bases between them.

The chain couples TRBV27 to TRBJ2-3; D is perhaps TRBD2 (6 bases). V shed 4 bases and J shed 5 bases, with 10 bases lying between them. Germline CDR1 reads MNHEY; CDR2 reads SMNVEV (reference sequence). This CDR3 has 13 residues. The chain's CDR3 is CASSWAGIDTQYF. CDR3 DNA: TGTGCCAGCAGTTGGGCGGGAATAGATACGCAGTATTTT.

The chain uses TRBV7-6 and TRBJ1-6; the D gene is possibly TRBD1 (6 bases). Germline V gives CDR1 SGHVS, CDR2 FNYEAQ. CDR3 length equals 12 residues. Trimming removed 5 bases at V and 10 bases at J, with 9 bases between. The CDR3 loop is CASSPGVSPLHF. The CDR3 DNA is TGTGCCAGCAGCCCAGGGGTATCACCCCTCCACTTT.

For the CDR3, the DNA is TGTGCCAGCAGCTGGGGACAGCAGAACACTGAAGCTTTCTTT. Amino acid sequence: CASSWGQQNTEAFF. The rearrangement uses TRBV27 and TRBJ1-1, with 7 bases lining up with TRBD1. The V gene's germline CDR1 is MNHEY and CDR2 SMNVEV (reference sequence). V trimming: 6 bases; J trimming: 1 base; junction bases outside the gene matches: 5. This CDR3 contains 14 residues.

In DNA, the CDR3 is TGTGCCAGCAGTGTCACTAGCGGGAGGGGCACAGATACGCAGTATTTT. This translates into CASSVTSGRGTDTQYF. This chain uses TRBV6-1 with TRBJ2-3; 13 bases fit TRBD2. The CDR3 extends over 16 amino acids. CDR1 MNHNS and CDR2 SASEGT come from the germline V gene. Losses at the gene ends were 4 bases for V and 1 base for J; bases not matched to a gene: 2.

The genes are TRBV6-5 and TRBJ2-1, with 10 nucleotides matching TRBD2. V shed 5 bases and J 6 bases; nucleotides not matched to a gene: 4. The CDR3 spans 14 residues. Germline assignment: CDR1 MNHEY and CDR2 SVGAGI. The CDR3 region is CASSEASGSNEQFF. The CDR3 DNA reads as TGTGCCAGCAGTGAGGCTAGCGGGAGCAATGAGCAGTTCTTC.

The genes are TRBV7-6 and TRBJ2-2, with TRBD1 matching over 8 bases. The germline gives CDR1 SGHVS, CDR2 FNYEAQ. This CDR3 has 15 residues. V lost 6 bases and J lost 4; bases outside the gene matches: 7. The CDR3 region is CASRFDRGGTGELFF. CDR3 in DNA: TGTGCCAGCAGATTCGACAGGGGTGGCACCGGGGAGCTGTTTTTT.

V and J are TRBV14 and TRBJ2-7, with D unresolved. Trimming removed 4 bases from V and 4 bases from J, with 14 bases in between. Germline CDR1 reads SGHDN; CDR2 reads FVKESK. The CDR3 is 14 amino acids. This CDR3 reads CASSRGPVGYEQYF. CDR3 coding DNA: TGTGCCAGCAGCCGTGGGCCCGTGGGATACGAGCAGTACTTC.

This clone was seen a handful of times. V and J are TRBV7-9 and TRBJ1-2, with 7 bases that match TRBD1. In germline, CDR1 is SEHNR, CDR2 FQNEAQ (reference sequence). V was pared by 5 bases and J by 6 bases, with 6 bases of the junction left unmatched. This CDR3 is 13 amino acids long. The CDR3, as DNA: TGTGCCAGCAGCCTACAGGGGCCCCATGGCTACACCTTC. Encoded protein: CASSLQGPHGYTF.

This rearrangement joins TRBV10-3 to TRBJ2-2; unclear D gene. Germline V lookup: CDR1 ENHRY, CDR2 SYGVKD. This CDR3 contains 12 residues. V lost 6 bases, J lost 8 bases, and 10 bases lay in between. CDR3 sequence reads: CAIRPLQGELFF. The CDR3 coding sequence is TGTGCCATCAGACCCTTACAGGGGGAGCTGTTTTTT.

The chain has TRBV19 and TRBJ2-2; 9 nucleotides match TRBD1. The junction had 12 bases not matched to a gene; V was cut back by 6 bases and J by 7 bases. CDR3 length: 16 amino acids. Per the germline V gene, CDR1 is LNHDA and CDR2 is SQIVND (reference sequence). The CDR3, as DNA: TGTGCCAGTAGCTATCGGACAGGGGCTGGTGTCGGGGAGCTGTTTTTT. Translating it yields CASSYRTGAGVGELFF.

This chain uses TRBV7-9 with TRBJ2-3; TRBD2 might be the D (5 bases). The CDR3 length is 15 residues. CDR1 and CDR2 from the germline V gene are SEHNR and FQNEAQ (reference sequence). V lost 2 bases and J lost 1, with 10 bases in between. This chain's CDR3 is CASSLLVRGTDTQYF. CDR3 coding DNA: TGTGCCAGCAGCTTACTCGTGCGGGGCACAGATACGCAGTATTTT. The complete variable domain, with remaining parts taken from reference TRBV7-9 and TRBJ2-3, reads DTGVSQNPRHKITKRGQNVTFRCDPISEHNRLYWYRQTLGQGPEFLTYFQNEAQLEKSRLLSDRFSAERPKGSFSTLEIQRTEQGDSAMYLCASSLLVRGTDTQYFGPGTRLTVL.

The CDR3 DNA sequence: TGCAGTGCCGAGGTCACAGATACGCAGTATTTT. Translated: CSAEVTDTQYF. The genes are TRBV20-1 and TRBJ2-3; D uncertain. Germline assignment: CDR1 DFQATT and CDR2 SNEGSKA (reference sequence). The CDR3 spans 11 residues. V gave up 6 bases and J gave up 2 bases, with 6 bases separating them.